This TCR beta chain was sequenced during a study of T cell changes during pregnancy in multiple sclerosis. V was shortened by 5 bases and J by 3 bases, with 20 bases between the two germline ends. CDR3 size: 16 residues. Germline values: CDR1 SEHNR, CDR2 FQNEAQ (reference sequence). This table comes from immunoSEQ multiplex PCR, and its TCRdb copy is limited to in-frame clones, with some not included. The sample lists 35,000 to 45,000 clones, roughly 93% occurring once. This specimen was CD8+ T cells from peripheral blood mononuclear cells, taken in the third trimester of pregnancy. This receptor was identified in a female donor with multiple sclerosis, enrolled in a pregnancy study. J is TRBJ2-7 and V is TRBV7-9; D gene uncertain. CDR3 residues: CASSKDLVPHYYEQYF. CDR3 coding DNA: TGTGCCAGCAGCAAAGACCTGGTCCCCCACTACTACGAGCAGTACTTC.